The count of the clone carrying this T cell receptor beta chain is one. Per germline, CDR1 SEHNR and CDR2 FQNEAQ (reference sequence). Trimming removed 5 bases from V and 3 bases from J; junction bases left unmatched: 4. CDR3 size: 14 residues. This sample was included in a study of blood T cell repertoires in COVID-19. Study-level background: Samples of COVID-19 (acute and convalescent) were obtained from the United States, Italy and Spain.

Participants' own reports of clinical history determined their cohort assignment. TCRdb's copy holds only in-frame clones and misses some; the assay was immunoSEQ multiplex PCR. Of 200,000 to 300,000 clones in the sample, 80% to 90% were seen once. The receptor was derived from a middle-aged man who had recovered from COVID-19. This rearrangement joins TRBV7-9 to TRBJ1-2, with 9 nucleotides matching TRBD1. The sample consisted of PBMCs or T cells enriched from blood (not recorded which). CDR3 in amino acids: CASSPRTGDYGYTF. In DNA form, the CDR3 reads TGTGCCAGCAGCCCGCGGACAGGGGACTATGGCTACACCTTC.